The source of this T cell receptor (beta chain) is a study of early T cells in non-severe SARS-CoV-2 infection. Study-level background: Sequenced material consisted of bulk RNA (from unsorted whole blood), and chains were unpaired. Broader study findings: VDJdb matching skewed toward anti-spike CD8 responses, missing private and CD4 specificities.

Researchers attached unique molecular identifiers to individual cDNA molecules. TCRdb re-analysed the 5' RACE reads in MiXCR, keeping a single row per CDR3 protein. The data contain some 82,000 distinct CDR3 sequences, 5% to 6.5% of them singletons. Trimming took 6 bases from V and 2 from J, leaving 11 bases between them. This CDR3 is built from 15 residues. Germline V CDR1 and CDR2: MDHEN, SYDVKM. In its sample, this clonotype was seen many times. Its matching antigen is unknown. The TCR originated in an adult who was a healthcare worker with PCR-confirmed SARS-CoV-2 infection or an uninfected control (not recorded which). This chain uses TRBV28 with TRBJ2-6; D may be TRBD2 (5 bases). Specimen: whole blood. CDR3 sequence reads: CASRPTNTGANVLTF. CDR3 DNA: TGTGCCAGCAGACCGACTAATACTGGGGCCAACGTCCTGACTTTC.